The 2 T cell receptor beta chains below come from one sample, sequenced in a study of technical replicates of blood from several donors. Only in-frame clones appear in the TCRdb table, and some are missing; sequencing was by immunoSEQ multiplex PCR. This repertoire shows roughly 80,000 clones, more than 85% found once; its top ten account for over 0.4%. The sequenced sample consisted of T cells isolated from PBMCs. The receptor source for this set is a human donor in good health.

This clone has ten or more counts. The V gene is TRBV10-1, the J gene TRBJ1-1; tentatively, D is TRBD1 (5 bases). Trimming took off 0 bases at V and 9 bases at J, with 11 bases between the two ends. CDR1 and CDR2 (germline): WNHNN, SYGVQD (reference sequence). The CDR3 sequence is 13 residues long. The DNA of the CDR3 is TGCGCCAGCAGTGAGTCAGGAGGGGTCAAAGCTTTCTTT. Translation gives CASSESGGVKAFF.

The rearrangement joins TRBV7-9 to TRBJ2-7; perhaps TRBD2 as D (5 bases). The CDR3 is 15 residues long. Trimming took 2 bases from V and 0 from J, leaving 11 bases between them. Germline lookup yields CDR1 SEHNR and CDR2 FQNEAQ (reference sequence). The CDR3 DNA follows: TGTGCCAGCAGCTTATCGGGGAGTCGCTCCTACGAGCAGTACTTC. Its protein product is CASSLSGSRSYEQYF.